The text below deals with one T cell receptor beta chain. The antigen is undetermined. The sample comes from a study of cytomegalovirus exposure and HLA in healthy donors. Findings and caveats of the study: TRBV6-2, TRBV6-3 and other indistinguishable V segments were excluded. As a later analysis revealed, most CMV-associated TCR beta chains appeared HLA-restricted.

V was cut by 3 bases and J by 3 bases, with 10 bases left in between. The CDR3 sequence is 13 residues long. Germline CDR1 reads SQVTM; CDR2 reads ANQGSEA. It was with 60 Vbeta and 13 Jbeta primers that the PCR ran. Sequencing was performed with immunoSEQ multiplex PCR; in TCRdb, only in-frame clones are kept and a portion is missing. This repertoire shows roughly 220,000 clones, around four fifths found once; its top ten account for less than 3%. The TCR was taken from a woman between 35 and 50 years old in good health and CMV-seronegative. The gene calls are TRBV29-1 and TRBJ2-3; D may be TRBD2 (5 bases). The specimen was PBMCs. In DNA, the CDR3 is TGCAGCGTTGATCCATCGGGGACAGATACGCAGTATTTT. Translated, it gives CSVDPSGTDTQYF.